The T cell receptor beta chain described here comes from a study of blood T cell repertoires in COVID-19. Across the study: Donors in the United States, Italy and Spain gave samples during acute or convalescent COVID-19. T cells, B-cell-depleted T cells, or PBMCs supplied cDNA or gDNA.

After removal of 6 bases from V and 12 bases from J, the junction contained 18 bases not matched to a gene. The germline CDR1 and CDR2 sequences are LNHDA and SQIVND (reference sequence). The CDR3 covers 17 residues. Per the authors' pipeline: Amplification with reference gene primers provided the estimates of nucleated cell counts. The repertoire was sequenced with immunoSEQ multiplex PCR; TCRdb's copy has only in-frame clones and lacks some. D and trimming were read from the DNA, whereas the V and J calls and clone size are those reported in that table. The sample has 52,000 or so clones, about 75% seen once.

The chain recombines TRBV19 with TRBJ1-6, with 9 nucleotides matching TRBD1. This TCR derives from a man aged 45 to 65 with active or convalescent COVID-19. The sequenced material came from peripheral blood. The DNA of the CDR3 is TGTGCCAGTAGCCCGGGACAGGGTTCTTTGATTAGTTTACCCCTCCACTTT. This sequence encodes CASSPGQGSLISLPLHF.